This entry lists 26 T cell receptor beta chains sequenced from one sample in a study of PD-L1 blockade in urothelial cancer. Data came from immunoSEQ multiplex PCR; TCRdb stores just in-frame clones and leaves some out. Of about 36,000 clones detected, approximately 88% appear once; the ten largest clones hold approximately 10%. Sample time point: peripheral blood 6 weeks after treatment start. Sequences were derived from PBMCs, sampled around atezolizumab (anti-PD-L1) treatment. The receptors stem from a man aged 35-49 years with urothelial cancer.

This chain joins TRBV28 and TRBJ1-2; TRBD1 agrees at 9 bases. V trimming: 5 bases; J trimming: 5 bases; junction bases outside the gene matches: 3. The germline V gene encodes CDR1 MDHEN and CDR2 SYDVKM. CDR3 length: 13 residues. In nucleotides, the CDR3 is TGTGCCAGCAGTGATGACAGGGGGTATGGCTACACCTTC. Protein: CASSDDRGYGYTF.

The chain joins TRBV27 to TRBJ2-3, with TRBD2 as a possible D gene (6 bases). Deletions cut 3 bases from V and 5 bases from J, with 12 bases between. The CDR3 sequence is 14 residues long. Per germline, CDR1 MNHEY and CDR2 SMNVEV (reference sequence). CDR3 DNA: TGTGCCAGCAGTTTCTCTCGAGCGGGAGATACGCAGTATTTT. It yields the protein CASSFSRAGDTQYF.

The chain has TRBV7-9 and TRBJ2-3; 12 bases fit TRBD2. The V gene end was trimmed by 5 bases and the J gene end by 4 bases; junction bases not matched to a gene: 10. There are 17 residues in the CDR3. Per germline, CDR1 SEHNR and CDR2 FQNEAQ (reference sequence). The CDR3: CASSPIGTSGRSDTQYF. CDR3 nucleotide sequence: TGTGCCAGCAGCCCCATTGGCACTAGCGGGAGGTCAGATACGCAGTATTTT.

This chain links TRBV15 with TRBJ2-4; TRBD1 might be the D (6 bases). This CDR3 region has 18 residues. Germline-derived CDR1 and CDR2 are LNHNV and YYDKDF (reference sequence). V was clipped by 3 bases and J by 0 bases, with 18 bases between them. For the CDR3, the DNA is TGTGCCACCAGCAGCTGGGCCGGACAGCCTGTAGCCAAAAACATTCAGTACTTC. As protein: CATSSWAGQPVAKNIQYF.

This clone has a single count. J is TRBJ1-1 and V is TRBV29-1, with 8 bases that match TRBD1. Germline V gene lookup returns CDR1 SQVTM and CDR2 ANQGSEA. The CDR3 runs to 13 residues. The V and J ends lost 8 bases and 2 bases, in that order; junction bases with no gene match: 7. CDR3 sequence reads: CSYQGAGNTEAFF. The DNA for the CDR3 is TGCAGCTACCAGGGGGCCGGTAACACTGAAGCTTTCTTT.

This chain joins TRBV10-1 and TRBJ2-1; 7 bases align to TRBD1. The V gene end was trimmed by 2 bases and the J gene end by 6 bases; junction bases not matched to a gene: 22. CDR3 size: 20 residues. The germline CDR1 and CDR2 sequences are WNHNN and SYGVQD (reference sequence). The CDR3 loop reads CASSEGWAGKTPSGGNEQFF. DNA of the CDR3: TGCGCCAGCAGTGAGGGTTGGGCAGGGAAGACCCCTTCAGGGGGCAATGAGCAGTTCTTC.

The chain employs TRBV9 and TRBJ2-7; possibly TRBD2 for D (5 bases). CDR3 length: 15 amino acids. Trimming took off 0 bases at V and 2 bases at J, with 12 bases between the two ends. Germline V gene sequence: CDR1 SGDLS, CDR2 YYNGEE. The CDR3 DNA reads TGTGCCAGCAGCGTAGCCCCCGGGGAACCCTACGAGCAGTACTTC. Protein: CASSVAPGEPYEQYF.

The chain carries TRBV5-1 and TRBJ2-5; TRBD1 matches at 8 bases. CDR1 is SGHRS, CDR2 YFSETQ, per germline. The CDR3 runs to 15 residues. The V segment lost 6 bases and the J segment 2 bases; nucleotides outside the gene matches: 9. This CDR3 reads CASNRGDTLQETQYF. The DNA of the CDR3 is TGCGCCAGCAACAGGGGGGACACCCTACAAGAGACCCAGTACTTC. The complete variable domain, with remaining parts taken from reference TRBV5-1 and TRBJ2-5, reads KAGVTQTPRYLIKTRGQQVTLSCSPISGHRSVSWYQQTPGQGLQFLFEYFSETQRNKGNFPGRFSGRQFSNSRSEMNVSTLELGDSALYLCASNRGDTLQETQYFGPGTRLLVL.

The CDR3 DNA reads TGTGCCAGCAAGACTAGCGGGAGGGCCGTCGAGCAGTACTTC. This translates into CASKTSGRAVEQYF. V is TRBV6-6 and J is TRBJ2-7; 14 nucleotides line up with TRBD2. V lost 7 bases, J lost 6 bases, and 5 bases stayed unmatched. This CDR3 spans 14 amino acids. Germline V gene lookup returns CDR1 MNHNY and CDR2 SVGAGI (reference sequence).

This chain's CDR3 is CASSMQGVSTEAFF. CDR3 bases: TGTGCCAGTAGTATGCAAGGGGTTAGCACTGAAGCTTTCTTT. V and J are TRBV19 and TRBJ1-1; D is possibly TRBD1 (5 bases). V lost 3 bases and J 4 bases, leaving 12 bases between the germline ends. The CDR3 totals 14 residues. Germline lookup yields CDR1 LNHDA and CDR2 SQIVND (reference sequence). The variable domain in full, completed from reference TRBV19 and TRBJ1-1, reads DGGITQSPKYLFRKEGQNVTLSCEQNLNHDAMYWYRQDPGQGLRLIYYSQIVNDFQKGDIAEGYSVSREKKESFPLTVTSAQKNPTAFYLCASSMQGVSTEAFFGQGTRLTVV.

The CDR3 region has the DNA TGTGCCAGCTCTTCCACCCTAGCGGGAGTCGACGAGCAGTACTTC. Translation gives CASSSTLAGVDEQYF. The J gene is TRBJ2-7, the V gene TRBV18; 10 bases map to TRBD2. The CDR3 runs 15 residues. V shed 6 bases and J 5 bases; nucleotides not matched to a gene: 10. The germline gives CDR1 KGHSH, CDR2 LQKENI.

J is TRBJ2-1 and V is TRBV11-2, with 9 nucleotides matching TRBD2. V shed 4 bases and J 4 bases; nucleotides not matched to a gene: 2. The germline V gene has CDR1 SGHAT and CDR2 FQNNGV. The CDR3 has 14 residues. The DNA of the CDR3 is TGTGCCAGCAGCTCTAGCGGGGCGTACAATGAGCAGTTCTTC. This translates into CASSSSGAYNEQFF.

This clone appeared a single time. The chain joins TRBV6-5 to TRBJ1-4, with D uncertain. Between the trimmed V and J ends, which lost 6 bases and 0 bases, there was a span of 11 bases. The CDR3 is 15 residues long. The germline V gene encodes CDR1 MNHEY and CDR2 SVGAGI. For the CDR3, the DNA is TGTGCCAGCAGGCCTAGCGGTACAACTAATGAAAAACTGTTTTTT. It translates to CASRPSGTTNEKLFF.

The chain uses TRBV6-5 and TRBJ2-1, with D perhaps matching TRBD2 (6 bases). CDR1 and CDR2 from the germline V gene are MNHEY and SVGAGI. This CDR3 spans 16 amino acids. With 2 bases removed from V and 0 bases from J, the gap between germline ends came to 11 bases. The CDR3 nucleotides read TGTGCCAGCAGTTACCGGGACTTTAGCTCCTACAATGAGCAGTTCTTC. Its translation: CASSYRDFSSYNEQFF.

This sequence joins TRBV11-2 and TRBJ1-1; D not resolved. The CDR3 has 14 amino acids. The ends were cut back, 5 bases at V and 2 bases at J, with 12 bases in the middle. Germline V gene data show CDR1 as SGHAT and CDR2 as FQNNGV. The DNA for the CDR3 is TGTGCCAGCAGCCCGAGGGCGGGTAACACTGAAGCTTTCTTT. Protein: CASSPRAGNTEAFF.

The rearrangement uses TRBV4-1 and TRBJ2-7, with D possibly TRBD2 on 5 matching bases. This CDR3 has 17 residues. The V gene lost 5 bases and the J gene lost 4 bases, with 24 bases spanning the gap. Germline lookup yields CDR1 MGHRA and CDR2 YSYEKL. CDR3 region: CASSLISDGLRAYEQYF. The CDR3 bases are TGCGCCAGCAGCTTGATATCGGACGGGTTGAGGGCTTACGAGCAGTACTTC.

V gene TRBV19 combines with J gene TRBJ2-1; D is possibly TRBD1 (5 bases). The V gene's germline CDR1 is LNHDA and CDR2 SQIVND (reference sequence). V lost 5 bases and J lost 2, with 13 bases in between. This CDR3 has 15 residues. The CDR3 DNA reads as TGTGCCAGTAGTTTTCAGGGAACAACCTACAATGAGCAGTTCTTC. Its translation: CASSFQGTTYNEQFF.

V and J are TRBV4-2 and TRBJ2-1; a possible D gene is TRBD1 (5 bases). The V gene lost 4 bases and the J gene lost 3 bases, with 13 bases spanning the gap. The CDR3 has 15 amino acids. Germline assignment: CDR1 LGHNA and CDR2 YNFKEQ. CDR3 sequence reads: CASSPRLGHYNEQFF. In DNA form, the CDR3 reads TGTGCCAGCAGCCCCCGACTCGGACACTACAATGAGCAGTTCTTC.

This chain uses TRBV7-6 with TRBJ2-2; D might be TRBD2 (6 bases). V was cut by 5 bases and J by 6 bases, with 13 bases left in between. This CDR3 region has 14 residues. The germline V gene encodes CDR1 SGHVS and CDR2 FNYEAQ. The CDR3 is CASSKLAAPGELFF. CDR3 DNA sequence: TGTGCCAGCAGCAAACTAGCAGCCCCCGGGGAGCTGTTTTTT.

The sample holds one count of this clone. The CDR3 DNA reads as TGTGCCAGCAGCTTAGGGCCCTCCTCCGGGGAGCTGTTTTTT. Its translation: CASSLGPSSGELFF. The genes are TRBV7-2 and TRBJ2-2; the D is unclear. The CDR3 consists of 14 residues. V lost 1 base to trimming and J lost 6 bases, with 9 bases between them. CDR1 and CDR2 from the germline V gene are SGHTA and FQGNSA.

V and J are TRBV19 and TRBJ2-2; a weak D match, TRBD2 (6 bases). The CDR3 is made up of 15 amino acids. Germline values: CDR1 LNHDA, CDR2 SQIVND (reference sequence). Trimming removed 3 bases at V and 4 bases at J, with 12 bases between. The CDR3 nucleotides are TGTGCCAGTAGTATGGCCGGGAGCGGCACCGGGGAGCTGTTTTTT. Translated, it gives CASSMAGSGTGELFF.

This chain links TRBV15 with TRBJ2-7; 10 nucleotides line up with TRBD1. CDR1 LNHNV and CDR2 YYDKDF come from the germline V gene (reference sequence). The V gene end was trimmed by 6 bases and the J gene end by 4 bases; junction bases not matched to a gene: 9. The CDR3 loop spans 15 amino acids. The CDR3 DNA reads as TGTGCCACCAGTAATTTCCGGGGACAGGGGTACGAGCAGTACTTC. Protein sequence: CATSNFRGQGYEQYF.

The chain recombines TRBV19 with TRBJ1-5; TRBD1 matches 10 bases. Germline values: CDR1 LNHDA, CDR2 SQIVND (reference sequence). The CDR3 spans 13 residues. Germline trimming cut 7 bases from V and 6 bases from J; bases unmatched to any gene: 3. CDR3 in amino acids: CASKGQGSQPQHF. CDR3 in DNA: TGTGCCAGTAAGGGACAGGGGAGTCAGCCCCAGCATTTT. Complete variable domain (other parts from reference TRBV19 and TRBJ1-5): DGGITQSPKYLFRKEGQNVTLSCEQNLNHDAMYWYRQDPGQGLRLIYYSQIVNDFQKGDIAEGYSVSREKKESFPLTVTSAQKNPTAFYLCASKGQGSQPQHFGDGTRLSIL.

The genes are TRBV10-1 and TRBJ1-1; TRBD1 is a possible D gene (5 bases). The germline gives CDR1 WNHNN, CDR2 SYGVQD (reference sequence). Trimming cost V 8 bases and J 4 bases, with 14 bases left between them. This CDR3 comprises 13 residues. In DNA form, the CDR3 reads TGCGCCAGCCGGGGGTCTGTGGGCACTGAAGCTTTCTTT. Translation gives CASRGSVGTEAFF.

The chain employs TRBV6-6 and TRBJ1-1; TRBD1 might be the D (5 bases). The CDR3 totals 14 residues. Germline values: CDR1 MNHNY, CDR2 SVGAGI (reference sequence). V was cut by 4 bases and J by 1 base, with 10 bases left in between. CDR3 sequence: CASSLSGGNTEAFF. DNA for the CDR3: TGTGCCAGCAGTTTATCGGGGGGGAACACTGAAGCTTTCTTT.

The V gene is TRBV7-2, the J gene TRBJ2-3, with a possible D match to TRBD2 (6 bases). CDR1 and CDR2 from the germline V gene are SGHTA and FQGNSA. CDR3 length equals 14 residues. V was pared by 5 bases and J by 6 bases, with 15 bases between. CDR3 residues: CASSTPHREDTQYF. Written as DNA, the CDR3 is TGTGCCAGCAGCACGCCCCACCGGGAGGATACGCAGTATTTT.